The T cell receptor beta chain under discussion was sequenced for a study of blood T cells in healthy people across ages. The second PCR ran roughly 6 to 11 cycles with a sample-barcoded 5' primer and J-beta primers. MiXCR, run by TCRdb on the 5' RACE reads, gives a single entry per CDR3 protein. The table includes some 760,000 distinct CDR3 sequences, around 25% detected once. The same data also contributed to another study, on T cells of mothers and their children.

This TCR was recovered from a boy aged 5-17 years in good health. The specimen was blood.

CDR3 residues: CASSFATETSTDTQYF. CDR3 DNA sequence: TGTGCCAGCAGCTTCGCCACAGAGACTAGCACAGATACGCAGTATTTT. The chain employs TRBV7-9 and TRBJ2-3; unclear D gene. Looked up from germline, CDR1 is SEHNR and CDR2 is FQNEAQ (reference sequence). The CDR3 runs 16 residues. V lost 3 bases and J 0 bases, leaving 13 bases between the germline ends.